What follows describes a single T cell receptor beta chain. CDR1 and CDR2 from the germline V gene are KGHSH and LQKENI. V lost 6 bases and J 0 bases, leaving 14 bases between the germline ends. This CDR3 contains 15 residues. This entry comes from a study of blood T cell repertoires in COVID-19. Overall study context: Acute and convalescent COVID-19 samples came from the United States, Italy and Spain. Nucleic acid was either cDNA or gDNA, and it came from T cells, B-cell-depleted T cells, or PBMCs.

Only in-frame clones appear in the TCRdb table, and some are missing; sequencing was by immunoSEQ multiplex PCR. The sample lists hundreds of thousands of clones, over 75% occurring once. This sequence was found in a man aged 45-65 years with active or convalescent COVID-19. The chain carries TRBV18 and TRBJ1-1, with TRBD1 as a possible D gene (6 bases). The sequencing sample was made of peripheral blood. The CDR3 sequence is CASSRQGHLNTEAFF. CDR3 DNA sequence: TGTGCCAGCTCCCGCCAGGGACACTTGAACACTGAAGCTTTCTTT. Using reference TRBV18 and TRBJ1-1 for the parts outside the CDR3, the full variable domain is NAGVMQNPRHLVRRRGQEARLRCSPMKGHSHVYWYRQLPEEGLKFMVYLQKENIIDESGMPKERFSAEFPKEGPSILRIQQVVRGDSAAYFCASSRQGHLNTEAFFGQGTRLTVV.